This T cell receptor beta chain was observed in a study of control samples from healthy donors and cancer patients. A single count supports this clone. The CDR3 totals 15 residues. CDR1 MNHNS and CDR2 SASEGT come from the germline V gene. V was clipped by 2 bases and J by 9 bases, with 17 bases between them. TCRdb's table, derived via immunoSEQ multiplex PCR, lists solely in-frame clones and lacks some. Among over 110,000 clones listed, approximately 92% were seen once. The V gene is TRBV6-1, the J gene TRBJ1-5; D is undetermined. Sequencing used blood. This TCR derives from a man aged 25 to 40 in good health. The CDR3 is CASSEYGSLYGPQHF. In DNA form, the CDR3 reads TGTGCCAGCAGTGAATATGGCAGCCTGTATGGGCCCCAGCATTTT.